This T cell receptor beta chain was documented in a study of cytomegalovirus exposure and HLA in healthy donors. As for this clone: Its antigen is not known.

Study-wide points: Several V segments, TRBV6-2 and TRBV6-3 among them, could not be told apart and were dropped. The authors listed approximately 160 TCR beta chains as cytomegalovirus-associated. Immune exposure was documented only through CMV serostatus. In a later analysis, specific HLA alleles were associated with 15,000 or so TCR beta sequences at a 0.05 false discovery rate.

The PCR ran on 60 Vbeta and 13 Jbeta primers. TCRdb keeps only in-frame clones here, not all; method: immunoSEQ multiplex PCR. The sample contains approximately 100,000 clones, 81% of which appear only once. V lost 4 bases, J lost 7 bases, and 10 bases lay in between. This CDR3 has 13 amino acids. Germline values: CDR1 MGHDK, CDR2 SYGVNS. The specimen sequenced was PBMCs. The J gene is TRBJ1-4, the V gene TRBV25-1; weak D call: TRBD1 (5 bases). This TCR was recovered from a woman in her 30s in good health and CMV-seronegative. CDR3 in DNA: TGTGCCAGCAGTGCAGGGTTTGGTGAAAAACTGTTTTTT. It encodes CASSAGFGEKLFF. The full variable domain, with the rest looked up from reference TRBV25-1 and TRBJ1-4, is EADIYQTPRYLVIGTGKKITLECSQTMGHDKMYWYQQDPGMELHLIHYSYGVNSTEKGDLSSESTVSRIRTEHFPLTLESARPSHTSQYLCASSAGFGEKLFFGSGTQLSVL.